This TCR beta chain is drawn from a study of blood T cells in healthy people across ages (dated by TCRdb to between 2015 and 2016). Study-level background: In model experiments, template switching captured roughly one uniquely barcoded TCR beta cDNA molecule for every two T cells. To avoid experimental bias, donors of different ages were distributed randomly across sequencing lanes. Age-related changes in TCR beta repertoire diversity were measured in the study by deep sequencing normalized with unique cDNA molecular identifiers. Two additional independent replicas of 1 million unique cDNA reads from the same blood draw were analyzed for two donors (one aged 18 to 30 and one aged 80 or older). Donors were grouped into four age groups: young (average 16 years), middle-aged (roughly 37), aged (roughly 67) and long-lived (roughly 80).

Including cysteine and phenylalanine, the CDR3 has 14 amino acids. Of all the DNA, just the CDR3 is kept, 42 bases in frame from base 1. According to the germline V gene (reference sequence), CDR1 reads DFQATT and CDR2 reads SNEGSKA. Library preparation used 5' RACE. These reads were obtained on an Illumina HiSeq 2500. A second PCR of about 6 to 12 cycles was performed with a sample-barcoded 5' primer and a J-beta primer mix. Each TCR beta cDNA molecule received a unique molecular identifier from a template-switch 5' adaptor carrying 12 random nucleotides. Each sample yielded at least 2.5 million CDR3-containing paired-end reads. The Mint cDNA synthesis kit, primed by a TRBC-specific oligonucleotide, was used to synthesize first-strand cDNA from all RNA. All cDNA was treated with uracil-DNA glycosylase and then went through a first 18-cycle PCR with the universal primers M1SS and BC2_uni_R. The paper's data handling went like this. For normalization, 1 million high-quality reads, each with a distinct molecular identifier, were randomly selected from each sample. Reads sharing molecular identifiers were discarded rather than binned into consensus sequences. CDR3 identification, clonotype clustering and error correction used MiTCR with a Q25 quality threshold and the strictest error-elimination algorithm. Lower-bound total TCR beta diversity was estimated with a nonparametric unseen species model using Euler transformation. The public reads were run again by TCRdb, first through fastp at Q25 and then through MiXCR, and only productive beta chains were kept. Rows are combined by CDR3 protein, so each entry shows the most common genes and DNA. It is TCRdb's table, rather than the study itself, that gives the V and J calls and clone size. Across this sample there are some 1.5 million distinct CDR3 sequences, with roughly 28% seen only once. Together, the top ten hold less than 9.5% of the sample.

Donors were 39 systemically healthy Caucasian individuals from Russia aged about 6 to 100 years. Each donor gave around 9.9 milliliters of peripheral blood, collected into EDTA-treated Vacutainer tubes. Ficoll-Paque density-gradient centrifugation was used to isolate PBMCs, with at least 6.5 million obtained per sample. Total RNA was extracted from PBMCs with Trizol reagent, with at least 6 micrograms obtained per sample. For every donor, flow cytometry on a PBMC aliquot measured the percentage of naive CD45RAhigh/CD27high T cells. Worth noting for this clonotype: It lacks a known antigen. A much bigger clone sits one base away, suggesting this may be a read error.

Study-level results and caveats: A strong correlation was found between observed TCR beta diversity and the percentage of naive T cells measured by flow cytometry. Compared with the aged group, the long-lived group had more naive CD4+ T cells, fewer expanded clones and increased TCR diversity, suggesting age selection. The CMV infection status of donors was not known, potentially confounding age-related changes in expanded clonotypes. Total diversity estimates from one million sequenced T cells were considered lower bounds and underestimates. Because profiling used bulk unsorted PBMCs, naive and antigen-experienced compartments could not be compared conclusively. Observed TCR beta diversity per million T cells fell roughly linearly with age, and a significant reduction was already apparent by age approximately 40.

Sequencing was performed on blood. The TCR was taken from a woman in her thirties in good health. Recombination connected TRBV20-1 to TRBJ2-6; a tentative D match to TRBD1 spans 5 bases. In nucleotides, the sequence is TGCAGTGCTAGAGATATTACTGGGGCCAACGTCCGGACTTTC. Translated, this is CSARDITGANVRTF.